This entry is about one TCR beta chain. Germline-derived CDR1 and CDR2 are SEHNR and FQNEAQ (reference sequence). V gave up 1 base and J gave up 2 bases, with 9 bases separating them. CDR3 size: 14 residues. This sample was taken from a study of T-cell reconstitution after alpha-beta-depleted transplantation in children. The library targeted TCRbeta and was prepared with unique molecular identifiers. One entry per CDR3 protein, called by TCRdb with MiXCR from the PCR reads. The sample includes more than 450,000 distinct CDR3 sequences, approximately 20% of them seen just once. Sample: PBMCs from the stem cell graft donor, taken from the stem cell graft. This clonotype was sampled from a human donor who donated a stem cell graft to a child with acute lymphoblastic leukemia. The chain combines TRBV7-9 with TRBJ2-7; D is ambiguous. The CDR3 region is CASSLVGLAYEQYF. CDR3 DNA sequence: TGTGCCAGCAGCTTAGTCGGTCTAGCCTACGAGCAGTACTTC.